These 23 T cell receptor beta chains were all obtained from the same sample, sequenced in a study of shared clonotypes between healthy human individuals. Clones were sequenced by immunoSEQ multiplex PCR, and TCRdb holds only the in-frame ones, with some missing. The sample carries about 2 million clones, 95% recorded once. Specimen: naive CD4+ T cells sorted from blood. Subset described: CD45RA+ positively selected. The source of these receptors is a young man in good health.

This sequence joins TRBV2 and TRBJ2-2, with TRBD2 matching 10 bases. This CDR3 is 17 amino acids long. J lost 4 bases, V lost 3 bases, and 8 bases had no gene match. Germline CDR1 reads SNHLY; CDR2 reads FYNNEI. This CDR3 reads CASSDVAGGMGTGELFF. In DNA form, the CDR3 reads TGTGCCAGCAGTGATGTAGCGGGAGGCATGGGCACCGGGGAGCTGTTTTTT.

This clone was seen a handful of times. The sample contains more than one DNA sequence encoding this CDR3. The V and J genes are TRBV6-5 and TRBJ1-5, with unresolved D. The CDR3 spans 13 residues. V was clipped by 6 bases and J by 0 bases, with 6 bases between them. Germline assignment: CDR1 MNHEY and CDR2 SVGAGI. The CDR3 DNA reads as TGTGCCAGCAGAGGAGGTAGCAATCAGCCCCAGCATTTT. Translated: CASRGGSNQPQHF.

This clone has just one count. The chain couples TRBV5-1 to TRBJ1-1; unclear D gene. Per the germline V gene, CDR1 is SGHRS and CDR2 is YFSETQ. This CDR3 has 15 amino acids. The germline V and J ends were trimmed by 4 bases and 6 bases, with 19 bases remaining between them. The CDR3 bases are TGCGCCAGCAGCCAGTCCTCTTCATGGACTGCTGAAGCTTTCTTT. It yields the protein CASSQSSSWTAEAFF.

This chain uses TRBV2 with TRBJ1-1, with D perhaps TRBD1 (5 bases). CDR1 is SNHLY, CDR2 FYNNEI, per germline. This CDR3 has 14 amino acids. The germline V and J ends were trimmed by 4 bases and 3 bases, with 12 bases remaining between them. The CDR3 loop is CASSGQGEYTEAFF. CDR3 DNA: TGTGCCAGCAGTGGCCAGGGCGAGTACACTGAAGCTTTCTTT.

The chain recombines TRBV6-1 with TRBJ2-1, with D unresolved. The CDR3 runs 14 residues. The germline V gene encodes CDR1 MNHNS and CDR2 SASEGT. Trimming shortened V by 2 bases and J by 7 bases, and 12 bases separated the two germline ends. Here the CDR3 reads CASSEISWGNEQFF. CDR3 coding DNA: TGTGCCAGCAGTGAAATTTCGTGGGGTAATGAGCAGTTCTTC.

The DNA for the CDR3 is TGTGCCAGTCTAGGGACTGGCGATAAAAGCAATCAGCCCCAGCATTTT. This gives the protein CASLGTGDKSNQPQHF. The V and J genes are TRBV19 and TRBJ1-5, with D possibly being TRBD1 (5 bases). Germline V gene lookup returns CDR1 LNHDA and CDR2 SQIVND (reference sequence). V lost 8 bases to trimming and J lost 1 base, with 18 bases between them. This CDR3 comprises 16 residues.

The DNA for the CDR3 is TGTGCCAGCTTACCACCCGGAGGCGCTAACTATGGCTACACCTTC. Translating it yields CASLPPGGANYGYTF. V and J are TRBV2 and TRBJ1-2, with unresolved D. The CDR3 runs 15 residues. Germline V gene sequence: CDR1 SNHLY, CDR2 FYNNEI. Trimming left V 8 bases short and J 0 bases short, with 16 bases between.

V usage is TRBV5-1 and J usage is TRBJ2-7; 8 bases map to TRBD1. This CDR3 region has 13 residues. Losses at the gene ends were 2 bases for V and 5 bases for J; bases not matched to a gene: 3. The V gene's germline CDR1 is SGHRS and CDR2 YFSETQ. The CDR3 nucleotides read TGCGCCAGCAGCTTCCGACAGGGGAACGAGCAGTACTTC. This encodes CASSFRQGNEQYF.

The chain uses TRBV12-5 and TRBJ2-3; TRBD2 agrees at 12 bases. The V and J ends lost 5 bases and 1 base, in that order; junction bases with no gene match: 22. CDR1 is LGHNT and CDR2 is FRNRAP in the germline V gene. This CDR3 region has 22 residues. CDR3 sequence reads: CASGPERGVRASGRAGTDTQYF. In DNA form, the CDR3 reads TGTGCTAGTGGTCCCGAAAGGGGGGTCCGGGCTAGCGGGAGGGCCGGCACAGATACGCAGTATTTT.

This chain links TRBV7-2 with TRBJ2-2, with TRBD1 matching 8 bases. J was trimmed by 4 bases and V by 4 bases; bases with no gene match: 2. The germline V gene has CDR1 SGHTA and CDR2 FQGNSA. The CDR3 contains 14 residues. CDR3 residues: CASSWTGPTGELFF. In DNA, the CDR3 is TGTGCCAGCAGCTGGACAGGGCCCACCGGGGAGCTGTTTTTT. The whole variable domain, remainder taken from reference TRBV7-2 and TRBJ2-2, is GAGVSQSPSNKVTEKGKDVELRCDPISGHTALYWYRQSLGQGLEFLIYFQGNSAPDKSGLPSDRFSAERTGGSVSTLTIQRTQQEDSAVYLCASSWTGPTGELFFGEGSRLTVL.

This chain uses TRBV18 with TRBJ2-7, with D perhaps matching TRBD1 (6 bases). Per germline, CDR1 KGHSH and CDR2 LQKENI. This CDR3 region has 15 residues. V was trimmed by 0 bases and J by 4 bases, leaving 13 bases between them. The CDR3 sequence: CASSPPGTTSYEQYF. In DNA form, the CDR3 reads TGTGCCAGCTCACCACCCGGGACAACTTCTTACGAGCAGTACTTC.

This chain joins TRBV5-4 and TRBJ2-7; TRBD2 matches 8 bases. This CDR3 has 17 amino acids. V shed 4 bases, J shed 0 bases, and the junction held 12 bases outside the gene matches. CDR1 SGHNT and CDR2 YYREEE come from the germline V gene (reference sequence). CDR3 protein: CASSRKIAGPDSYEQYF. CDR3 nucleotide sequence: TGTGCCAGCAGCCGGAAAATAGCGGGACCTGACTCCTACGAGCAGTACTTC.

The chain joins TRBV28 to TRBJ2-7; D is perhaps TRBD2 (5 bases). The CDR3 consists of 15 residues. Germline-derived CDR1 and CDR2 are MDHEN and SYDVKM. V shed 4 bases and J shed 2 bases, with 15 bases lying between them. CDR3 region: CASSSTADGTYEQYF. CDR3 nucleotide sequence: TGTGCCAGCAGTTCAACAGCGGACGGGACCTACGAGCAGTACTTC.

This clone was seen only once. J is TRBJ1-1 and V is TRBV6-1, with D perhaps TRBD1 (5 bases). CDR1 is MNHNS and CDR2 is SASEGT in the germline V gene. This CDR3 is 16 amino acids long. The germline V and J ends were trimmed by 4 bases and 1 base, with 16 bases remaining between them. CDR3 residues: CASSVFVGASNTEAFF. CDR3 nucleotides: TGTGCCAGCAGTGTTTTCGTCGGGGCGTCGAACACTGAAGCTTTCTTT.

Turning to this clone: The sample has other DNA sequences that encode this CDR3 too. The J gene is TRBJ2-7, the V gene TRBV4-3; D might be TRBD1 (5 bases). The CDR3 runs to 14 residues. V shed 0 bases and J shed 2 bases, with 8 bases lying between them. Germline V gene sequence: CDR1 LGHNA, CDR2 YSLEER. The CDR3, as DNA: TGCGCCAGCAGCCAAGAACCAGGGCCCTACGAGCAGTACTTC. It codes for CASSQEPGPYEQYF.

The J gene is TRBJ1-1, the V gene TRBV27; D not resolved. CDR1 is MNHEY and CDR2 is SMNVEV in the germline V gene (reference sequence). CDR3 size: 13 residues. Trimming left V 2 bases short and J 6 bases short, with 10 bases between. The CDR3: CASSLRFLSEAFF. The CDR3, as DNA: TGTGCCAGCAGTTTAAGGTTTCTCTCTGAAGCTTTCTTT.

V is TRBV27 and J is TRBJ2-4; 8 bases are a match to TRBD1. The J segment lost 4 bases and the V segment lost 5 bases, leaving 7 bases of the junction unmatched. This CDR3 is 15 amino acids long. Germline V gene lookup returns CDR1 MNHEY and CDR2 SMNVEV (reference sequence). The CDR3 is CASSKDRDRKNIQYF. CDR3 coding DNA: TGTGCCAGCAGTAAAGATCGGGACAGGAAAAACATTCAGTACTTC.

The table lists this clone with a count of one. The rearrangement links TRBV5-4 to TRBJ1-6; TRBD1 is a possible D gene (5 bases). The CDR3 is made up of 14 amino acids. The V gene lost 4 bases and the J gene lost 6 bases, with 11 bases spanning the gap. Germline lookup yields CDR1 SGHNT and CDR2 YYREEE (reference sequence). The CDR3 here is CASSDGQPNSPLHF. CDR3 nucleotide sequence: TGTGCCAGCAGCGATGGACAACCTAATTCACCCCTCCACTTT.

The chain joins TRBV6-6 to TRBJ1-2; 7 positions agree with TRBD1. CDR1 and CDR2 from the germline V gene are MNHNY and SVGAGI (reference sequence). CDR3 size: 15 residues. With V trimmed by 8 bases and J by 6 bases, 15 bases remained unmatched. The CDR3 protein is CASYRGRGSIDGYTF. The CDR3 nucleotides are TGTGCCAGCTATAGGGGGCGTGGATCTATTGATGGCTACACCTTC.

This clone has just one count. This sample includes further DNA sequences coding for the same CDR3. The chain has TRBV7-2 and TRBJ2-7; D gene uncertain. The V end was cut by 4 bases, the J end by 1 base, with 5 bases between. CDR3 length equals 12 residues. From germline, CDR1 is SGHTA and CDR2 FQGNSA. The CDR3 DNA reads TGTGCCAGCAGCTCCACTTCCTACGAGCAGTACTTC. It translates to CASSSTSYEQYF.

The CDR3 sequence: CASGETGTGRHTF. CDR3 in DNA: TGTGCCAGTGGAGAGACCGGGACAGGCCGTCACACCTTC. V is TRBV6-1 and J is TRBJ1-2, with TRBD1 matching over 8 bases. CDR1 and CDR2 (germline): MNHNS, SASEGT. The V segment lost 9 bases and the J segment 12 bases; nucleotides outside the gene matches: 15. This CDR3 region has 13 residues.

The CDR3 DNA reads as TGTGCCAGCAGCCTCTTAGCGGGGCGGCAGTGGGGTGAGCAGTTCTTC. It yields the protein CASSLLAGRQWGEQFF. The chain employs TRBV7-2 and TRBJ2-1, with 8 bases matching TRBD2. Trimming took 5 bases from V and 9 from J; bases not matched to a gene: 15. This CDR3 contains 16 residues. Germline CDR1 reads SGHTA; CDR2 reads FQGNSA.

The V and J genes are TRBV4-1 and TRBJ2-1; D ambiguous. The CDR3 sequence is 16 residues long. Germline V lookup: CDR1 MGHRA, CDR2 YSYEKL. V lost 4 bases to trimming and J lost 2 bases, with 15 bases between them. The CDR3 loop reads CASSLDLLGTYNEQFF. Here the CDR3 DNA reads TGCGCCAGCAGCCTGGACCTTCTGGGGACCTACAATGAGCAGTTCTTC.